Each of the 2 T cell receptor beta chains below was sequenced from the same sample in a study of PD-L1 blockade in urothelial cancer. The assay was immunoSEQ multiplex PCR, and TCRdb's table has in-frame clones only and misses some. The top ten clones hold about 0.89% of a sample with roughly 87,000 clones, 89% of them seen once. The time point denotes: pretreatment peripheral blood. Material: PBMCs, obtained around atezolizumab (anti-PD-L1) treatment. The receptors were gathered from a woman older than 75 with urothelial cancer.

The chain links TRBV10-2 to TRBJ1-4; 12 bases agree with TRBD1. V lost 2 bases, J lost 7 bases, and 2 bases stayed unmatched. The germline CDR1 and CDR2 sequences are WSHSY and SAAADI. The CDR3 length is 15 residues. The CDR3 DNA reads TGCGCCAGCAGTGAGACGGGACAGGGGGCTGAAAAACTGTTTTTT. As protein: CASSETGQGAEKLFF.

V usage is TRBV19 and J usage is TRBJ2-4; 8 bases map to TRBD1. CDR1 is LNHDA, CDR2 SQIVND, per germline (reference sequence). The CDR3 consists of 14 residues. The V gene end was trimmed by 1 base and the J gene end by 9 bases; junction bases not matched to a gene: 5. CDR3 amino acids: CASSIVGQAGIQYF. In DNA, the CDR3 is TGTGCCAGTAGTATAGTGGGACAGGCGGGCATTCAGTACTTC.